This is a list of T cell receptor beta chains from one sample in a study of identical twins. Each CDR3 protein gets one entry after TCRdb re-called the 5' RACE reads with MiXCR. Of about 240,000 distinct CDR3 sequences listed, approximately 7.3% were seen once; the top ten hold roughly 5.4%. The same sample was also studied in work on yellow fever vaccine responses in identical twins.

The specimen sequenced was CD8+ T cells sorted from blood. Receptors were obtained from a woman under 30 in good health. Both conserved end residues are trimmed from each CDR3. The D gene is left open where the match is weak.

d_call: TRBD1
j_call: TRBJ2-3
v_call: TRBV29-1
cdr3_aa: SVGQENTDTQY

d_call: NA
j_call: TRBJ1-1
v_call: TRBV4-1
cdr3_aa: ASSQVNEAF

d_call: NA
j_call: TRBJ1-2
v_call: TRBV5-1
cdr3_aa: ASSSEGYLAGYT

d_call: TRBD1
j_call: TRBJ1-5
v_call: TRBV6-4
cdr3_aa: AKLASGQINQPQH

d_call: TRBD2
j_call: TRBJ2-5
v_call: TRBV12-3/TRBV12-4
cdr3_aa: ASSPGTSLETQY

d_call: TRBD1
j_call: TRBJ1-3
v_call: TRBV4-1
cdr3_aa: ASSQVMIDRGGNTIY

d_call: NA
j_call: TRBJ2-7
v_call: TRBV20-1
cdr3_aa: SARVPEGHHYEQY

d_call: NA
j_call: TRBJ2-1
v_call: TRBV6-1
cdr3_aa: ASSQGFPFNEQF

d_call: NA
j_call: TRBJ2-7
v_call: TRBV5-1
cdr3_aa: ASSLGITYEQY

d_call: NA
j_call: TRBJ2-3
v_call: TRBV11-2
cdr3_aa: ASSRWGDTQY

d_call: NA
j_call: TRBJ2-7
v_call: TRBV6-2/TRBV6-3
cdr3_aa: ATSRGHSYEQY

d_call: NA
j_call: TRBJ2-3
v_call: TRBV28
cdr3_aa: ASSLPRSWTDTQY

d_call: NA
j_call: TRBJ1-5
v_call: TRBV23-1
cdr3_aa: ASSQCISSTQH

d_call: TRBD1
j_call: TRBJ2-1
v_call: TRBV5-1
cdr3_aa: ASSSQGVFADEQF

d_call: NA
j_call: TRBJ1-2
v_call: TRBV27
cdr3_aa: ASSHGPGDFSGYT

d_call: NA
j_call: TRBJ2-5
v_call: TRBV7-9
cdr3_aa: ASGSPGSPETQY

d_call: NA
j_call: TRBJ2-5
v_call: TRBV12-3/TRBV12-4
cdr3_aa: ASSPQEGRGTQY

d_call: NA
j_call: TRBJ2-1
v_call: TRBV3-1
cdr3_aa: ASSQETSLEQF

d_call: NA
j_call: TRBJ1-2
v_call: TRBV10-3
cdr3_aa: AISEETGFNYGYT

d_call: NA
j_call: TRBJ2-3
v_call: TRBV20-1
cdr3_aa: SARGGRTSTDTQY

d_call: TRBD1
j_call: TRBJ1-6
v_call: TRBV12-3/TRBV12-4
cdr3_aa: ASRPGTGGYSPLH

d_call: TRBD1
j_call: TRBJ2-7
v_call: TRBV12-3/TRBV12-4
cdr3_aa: ASRRTGIDEQY

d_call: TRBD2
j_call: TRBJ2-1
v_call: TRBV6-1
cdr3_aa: ASRPTSGGLYNEQF

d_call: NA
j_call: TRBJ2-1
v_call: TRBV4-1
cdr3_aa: ASSSVAREQF

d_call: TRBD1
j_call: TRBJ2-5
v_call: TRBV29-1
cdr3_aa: SVGGTGGVETQY

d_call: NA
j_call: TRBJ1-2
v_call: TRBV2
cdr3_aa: ASRPTLGYT

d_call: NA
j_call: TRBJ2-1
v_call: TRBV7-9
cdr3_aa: ASSFYGDYNEQF

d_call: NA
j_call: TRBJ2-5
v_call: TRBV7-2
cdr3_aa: ASRRRLGENQY

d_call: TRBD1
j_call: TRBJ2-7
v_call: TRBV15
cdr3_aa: ATSRGGTGQLVEQY

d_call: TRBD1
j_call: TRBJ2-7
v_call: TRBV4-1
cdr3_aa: ASSQIPGQGGEQY

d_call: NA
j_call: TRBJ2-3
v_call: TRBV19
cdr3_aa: ASSFLRSTSTDTQY

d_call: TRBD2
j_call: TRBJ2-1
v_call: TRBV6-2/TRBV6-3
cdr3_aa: ASSRRLAGDPFYNEQF

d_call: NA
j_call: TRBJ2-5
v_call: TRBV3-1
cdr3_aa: ASTPGLAVQETQY

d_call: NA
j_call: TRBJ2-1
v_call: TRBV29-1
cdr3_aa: SDWGLTNYNEQF

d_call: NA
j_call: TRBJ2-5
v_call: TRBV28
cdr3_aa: ASRPGSRETQY

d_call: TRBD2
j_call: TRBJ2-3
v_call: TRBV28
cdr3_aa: ASSLLIGLAGGADTQY

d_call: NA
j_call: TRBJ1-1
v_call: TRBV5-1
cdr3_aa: ASREGTRPIF

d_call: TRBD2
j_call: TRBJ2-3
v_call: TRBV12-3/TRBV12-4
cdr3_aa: ASTPGGRAADTQY

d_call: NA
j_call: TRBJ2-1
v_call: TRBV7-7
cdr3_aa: ASSRTGPEGDEQF

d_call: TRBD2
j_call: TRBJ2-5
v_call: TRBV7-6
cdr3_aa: ASSIAGGRETQY

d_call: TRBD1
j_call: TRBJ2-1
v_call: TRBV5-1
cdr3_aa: ASSSGQHLEQF

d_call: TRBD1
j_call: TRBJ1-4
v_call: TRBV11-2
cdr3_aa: ASSLTGGAGEKLF

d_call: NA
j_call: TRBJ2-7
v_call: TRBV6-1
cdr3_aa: ASSSLARLGNEQY

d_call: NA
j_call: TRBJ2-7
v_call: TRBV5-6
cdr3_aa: ASSFFEGSYEQY

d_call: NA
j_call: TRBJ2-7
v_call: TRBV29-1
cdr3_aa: SVETAPPDEQY

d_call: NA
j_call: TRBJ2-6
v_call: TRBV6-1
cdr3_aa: ASSEVSGANVLT

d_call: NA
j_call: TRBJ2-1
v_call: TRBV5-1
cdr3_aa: ASSLGTAPLPLTLAEYNEQF

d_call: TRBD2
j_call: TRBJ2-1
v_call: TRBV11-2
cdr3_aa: ASNRGGGIYNEQF

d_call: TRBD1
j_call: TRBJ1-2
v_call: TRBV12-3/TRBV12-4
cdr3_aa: ASNPGGYGYT

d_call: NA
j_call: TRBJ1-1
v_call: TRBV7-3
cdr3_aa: ASSLTRVGSSSEAF

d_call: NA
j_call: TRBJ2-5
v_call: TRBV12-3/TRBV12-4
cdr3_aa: ASQDVNQETQY

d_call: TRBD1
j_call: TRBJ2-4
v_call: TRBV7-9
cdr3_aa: ASSEGQGLMNIQY

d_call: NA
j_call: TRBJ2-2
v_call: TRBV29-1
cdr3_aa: SVGRGLGGELF